This entry describes one T cell receptor beta chain. Antigen: not known. These data belong to a study of shared clonotypes between healthy human individuals. Whole-study context: Researchers assigned three CD4 naive, three CD4 memory, two CD8 naive and one CD8 memory plate to each donor. Study-wide findings and caveats: It was observed that roughly 5% of naive CD4 clonotypes were shared across a few donors.

The ends lost 6 bases at V and 8 bases at J; junction bases unmatched: 13. The CDR3 covers 15 residues. Germline V gene sequence: CDR1 MDHEN, CDR2 SYDVKM. The data were produced by immunoSEQ multiplex PCR, yet TCRdb's version contains in-frame clones alone and is incomplete. The table shows some 2,000,000 clones, with approximately 96% occurring only once. Sequencing was carried out using naive CD4+ T cells sorted from blood. Subset reported: CD45RA+ positively selected. The chain couples TRBV28 to TRBJ2-1; 7 bases line up with TRBD1. This receptor was obtained from a man aged 18 to 35 in good health. The CDR3 reads CASRGTAPGGDEQFF. In nucleotides, the CDR3 is TGTGCCAGCAGAGGGACGGCCCCAGGGGGAGATGAGCAGTTCTTC.